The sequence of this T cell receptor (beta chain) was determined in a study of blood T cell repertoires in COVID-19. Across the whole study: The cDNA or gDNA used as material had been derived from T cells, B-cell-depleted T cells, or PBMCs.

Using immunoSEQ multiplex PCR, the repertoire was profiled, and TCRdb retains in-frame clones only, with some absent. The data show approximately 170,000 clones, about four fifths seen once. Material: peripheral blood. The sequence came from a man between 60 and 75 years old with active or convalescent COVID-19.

CDR3: CASSQGREGRYNEQFF. CDR3 bases: TGTGCCAGCAGCCAAGGGCGGGAGGGCCGGTACAATGAGCAGTTCTTC. V and J are TRBV2 and TRBJ2-1; 9 bases line up with TRBD2. There are 16 residues in the CDR3. Germline V gives CDR1 SNHLY, CDR2 FYNNEI. The V segment lost 6 bases and the J segment 4 bases; nucleotides outside the gene matches: 10.